This entry concerns a single TCR beta chain. The antigen remains undetermined. TCRdb's copy holds only in-frame clones and misses some; the assay was immunoSEQ multiplex PCR. The table has 92,000 or so clones, about nine tenths seen once. The data derive from a study of T cell responses to AZD1222 COVID-19 vaccine. Germline values: CDR1 KGHDR, CDR2 SFDVKD. The CDR3 runs to 15 residues. Trimming cost V 3 bases and J 1 base; bases outside gene matches: 3. Study-level results: Clonal diversity was possibly underestimated, and the donors were mostly white British, with more females.

The source material was peripheral blood, sampled on day 0 of AZD1222 vaccination. The TCR originated in an adult in good health. V and J are TRBV24-1 and TRBJ1-1, with 8 positions matching TRBD1. In DNA form, the CDR3 reads TGTGCCACCAGTGATCCAACAGGGGGGAACACTGAAGCTTTCTTT. Translating gives CATSDPTGGNTEAFF.